Sequencing of this T cell receptor (beta chain) was carried out in a study of cytomegalovirus exposure and HLA in healthy donors. Each donor's status was that of a healthy bone marrow donor. Points from the study as a whole: One later analysis reportedly identified an Asian-associated ancestry cluster that showed fewer N-insertions than the roughly 620-donor mean. Published work reported that the classifier diagnosed cytomegalovirus status with high specificity and sensitivity. TRBV6-2, TRBV6-3 and some other V segments were unresolvable in 87-base-pair reads.

Germline CDR1 and CDR2: MDHEN and SYDVKM. CDR3 length: 13 residues. The germline V and J ends were trimmed by 5 bases and 5 bases, with 12 bases remaining between them. As concerns this clone: Its antigen remains unknown.

The PCR made use of 60 Vbeta and 13 Jbeta primers. Sequenced by immunoSEQ multiplex PCR; TCRdb stores in-frame clones only, minus some. Of about 130,000 clones in the sample, roughly 17% were seen once. The sequence was collected from a female donor in good health and CMV-seropositive. The specimen sequenced was PBMCs. This chain connects TRBV28 to TRBJ2-5; possible D gene TRBD2, 6 bases. CDR3 nucleotide sequence: TGTGCCAGCAGTCTCGGGACTTTGGAGACCCAGTACTTC. It yields the protein CASSLGTLETQYF.